This T cell receptor (beta chain) was retrieved from a study of cytomegalovirus exposure and HLA in healthy donors. The study, taken as a whole, reports: Information on immune exposure was restricted to one variable (CMV serostatus). Sequencing had likely introduced a cluster of highly shared sequence variants as an artifact. The classifier, whose performance was assessed in both the original and validation cohorts, reportedly diagnosed cytomegalovirus status with high specificity and sensitivity.

Concerning this clone: No antigen is known for it. Other DNA sequences in this specimen translate into the identical CDR3.

PCR employed 60 Vbeta and 13 Jbeta primers. Some clones are missing from TCRdb's copy, which holds only in-frame ones; the method was immunoSEQ multiplex PCR. The table has about 190,000 clones, 75% to 90% seen once; the top ten hold around 0.31%. CDR3 length equals 14 residues. CDR1 and CDR2 from the germline V gene are LNHDA and SQIVND (reference sequence). V shed 3 bases and J 6 bases; nucleotides not matched to a gene: 8. Sequencing used PBMCs. The rearrangement uses TRBV19 and TRBJ2-7; the match to TRBD1 covers 7 bases. This sequence originates from a woman in her 30s in good health and CMV-seronegative. The CDR3 loop is CASSIRQGRGEQYF. The CDR3 bases are TGTGCCAGTAGTATCCGACAGGGACGGGGCGAGCAGTACTTC.